These 18 T cell receptor beta chains originate from one sample sequenced in a study of shared clonotypes between healthy human individuals. Sequencing was performed with immunoSEQ multiplex PCR; in TCRdb, only in-frame clones are kept and a portion is missing. The repertoire holds approximately 2.5 million clones, with roughly 92% as singletons. The sequenced material came from naive CD4+ T cells sorted from blood. Subset defined: CD45RA+ positively selected. The receptors were gathered from a man younger than 30 in good health.

Concerning this clone: Other DNA sequences in this specimen translate into the identical CDR3. This rearrangement joins TRBV28 to TRBJ1-2; the match to TRBD1 covers 10 bases. Germline V CDR1 and CDR2: MDHEN, SYDVKM. The CDR3 has 15 amino acids. The V segment lost 2 bases and the J segment 4 bases; nucleotides outside the gene matches: 4. CDR3 residues: CASSLRDRGPYGYTF. The CDR3 DNA reads TGTGCCAGCAGTTTAAGGGACAGGGGTCCCTATGGCTACACCTTC.

The V and J genes are TRBV30 and TRBJ1-5; 7 nucleotides line up with TRBD1. V lost 3 bases to trimming and J lost 3 bases; unmatched junction nucleotides: 5. CDR3 length: 14 residues. From germline, CDR1 is GTSNPN and CDR2 SVGIG (reference sequence). The CDR3 DNA is TGTGCCTGGAGCTCTGGACAGGCCAATCAGCCCCAGCATTTT. Encoded protein: CAWSSGQANQPQHF. Complete variable domain (other parts from reference TRBV30 and TRBJ1-5): SQTIHQWPATLVQPVGSPLSLECTVEGTSNPNLYWYRQAAGRGLQLLFYSVGIGQISSEVPQNLSASRPQDRQFILSSKKLLLSDSGFYLCAWSSGQANQPQHFGDGTRLSIL.

The chain uses TRBV29-1 and TRBJ1-2, with 7 bases fitting TRBD1. The germline V gene encodes CDR1 SQVTM and CDR2 ANQGSEA. The CDR3 extends over 13 amino acids. With V trimmed by 4 bases and J by 8 bases, 10 bases remained unmatched. The CDR3 DNA is TGCAGCGTTGGGACAGGAGGGCCGTGGGGCTACACCTTC. This codes for CSVGTGGPWGYTF.

For this clone: Other DNA sequences of this sample code for an identical CDR3. This rearrangement joins TRBV5-1 to TRBJ2-5; D gene ambiguous. Germline-derived CDR1 and CDR2 are SGHRS and YFSETQ. The CDR3 covers 14 residues. Trimming took off 0 bases at V and 5 bases at J, with 11 bases between the two ends. CDR3 sequence: CASSLGPGSETQYF. The DNA for the CDR3 is TGCGCCAGCAGCTTGGGTCCGGGTAGCGAGACCCAGTACTTC. Looking up the rest from reference TRBV5-1 and TRBJ2-5 gives the full variable domain: KAGVTQTPRYLIKTRGQQVTLSCSPISGHRSVSWYQQTPGQGLQFLFEYFSETQRNKGNFPGRFSGRQFSNSRSEMNVSTLELGDSALYLCASSLGPGSETQYFGPGTRLLVL.

The chain employs TRBV6-5 and TRBJ2-1; TRBD2 agrees at 10 bases. There are 15 residues in the CDR3. Trimming cost V 6 bases and J 4 bases; bases outside gene matches: 6. CDR1 is MNHEY, CDR2 SVGAGI, per germline. CDR3 bases: TGTGCCAGCAGGTCCGGGACTAGCGTATACAATGAGCAGTTCTTC. Translated: CASRSGTSVYNEQFF.

With respect to this clone: The same CDR3 also results from other DNA sequences found in this sample. CDR3 region: CASSLGSYEQYF. In DNA, the CDR3 is TGTGCCAGCAGCTTAGGGAGCTACGAGCAGTACTTC. The chain has TRBV7-2 and TRBJ2-7; D uncertain. V lost 1 base and J lost 3, with 4 bases in between. The CDR3 has 12 amino acids. Germline lookup yields CDR1 SGHTA and CDR2 FQGNSA.

This chain uses TRBV7-9 with TRBJ2-7, with D perhaps TRBD2 (7 bases). Trimming removed 5 bases from V and 3 bases from J, with 26 bases in between. This CDR3 spans 18 amino acids. Germline assignment: CDR1 SEHNR and CDR2 FQNEAQ (reference sequence). The CDR3 DNA reads TGTGCCAGCAGCCCGAATCCGGGGGCCTCGGGGGGACACTACGAGCAGTACTTC. Amino acid sequence: CASSPNPGASGGHYEQYF.

The chain links TRBV19 to TRBJ2-5; tentatively, D is TRBD1 or TRBD2 (5 bases each). The V and J ends lost 4 bases and 5 bases respectively, with 14 bases between them. The germline CDR1 and CDR2 sequences are LNHDA and SQIVND (reference sequence). The CDR3 has 14 amino acids. As DNA, the CDR3 is TGTGCCAGTAGTACCTCGGGGCCGTGGGAGACCCAGTACTTC. Its protein is CASSTSGPWETQYF.

V is TRBV29-1 and J is TRBJ2-7; D ambiguous. Trimming stripped 0 bases from V and 2 bases from J, with 8 bases between. Germline V lookup: CDR1 SQVTM, CDR2 ANQGSEA. This CDR3 spans 13 amino acids. The CDR3 protein is CSVEEAQTYEQYF. The CDR3 DNA reads as TGCAGCGTTGAAGAAGCACAGACCTACGAGCAGTACTTC.

This sequence joins TRBV11-2 and TRBJ2-7; D gene uncertain. The CDR3 totals 13 residues. CDR1 and CDR2 (germline): SGHAT, FQNNGV. Trimming took 2 bases from V and 4 from J, leaving 9 bases between them. The CDR3 loop is CASSLLALYEQYF. DNA of the CDR3: TGTGCCAGCAGCTTATTAGCCTTATACGAGCAGTACTTC. The complete variable domain, with remaining parts taken from reference TRBV11-2 and TRBJ2-7, reads EAGVAQSPRYKIIEKRQSVAFWCNPISGHATLYWYQQILGQGPKLLIQFQNNGVVDDSQLPKDRFSAERLKGVDSTLKIQPAKLEDSAVYLCASSLLALYEQYFGPGTRLTVT.

The rearrangement links TRBV7-2 to TRBJ2-5; D is unclear. V was trimmed by 4 bases and J by 1 base, leaving 4 bases between them. The CDR3 extends over 12 amino acids. Germline V gene data show CDR1 as SGHTA and CDR2 as FQGNSA. The CDR3 region has the DNA TGTGCCAGCAGCTCCCCCCAAGAGACCCAGTACTTC. This sequence encodes CASSSPQETQYF.

This clone occurred a few times. The chain joins TRBV19 to TRBJ1-2, with D possibly TRBD1 on 6 matching bases. In germline, CDR1 is LNHDA, CDR2 SQIVND (reference sequence). This CDR3 has 12 amino acids. V lost 6 bases, J lost 3 bases, and 8 bases lay in between. CDR3 sequence reads: CASRGGDYGYTF. CDR3 bases: TGTGCCAGTAGAGGGGGGGACTATGGCTACACCTTC.

The chain carries TRBV2 and TRBJ1-3; 7 nucleotides agree with TRBD1. Germline assignment: CDR1 SNHLY and CDR2 FYNNEI. With V trimmed by 4 bases and J by 0 bases, 3 bases remained unmatched. This CDR3 spans 15 amino acids. The CDR3 protein is CASSARDSSGNTIYF. Here the CDR3 DNA reads TGTGCCAGCAGTGCCAGGGACAGCTCTGGAAACACCATATATTTT.

V is TRBV9 and J is TRBJ1-3, with no clear D. CDR3 length equals 14 residues. Germline-derived CDR1 and CDR2 are SGDLS and YYNGEE. V lost 3 bases and J 0 bases, leaving 7 bases between the germline ends. The CDR3 here is CASSDRFSGNTIYF. CDR3 sequence (DNA): TGTGCCAGCAGCGATCGATTCTCTGGAAACACCATATATTTT.

The genes are TRBV19 and TRBJ2-3; D perhaps matches TRBD2 (6 bases). The ends were cut back, 6 bases at V and 14 bases at J, with 18 bases in the middle. Germline V gene lookup returns CDR1 LNHDA and CDR2 SQIVND (reference sequence). This CDR3 region has 12 residues. The CDR3 DNA reads as TGTGCCAGTAGGCTCGGTGGGGGGTTTTGGTATTTT. This encodes CASRLGGGFWYF.

The table lists this clone with a count of one. The rearrangement links TRBV2 to TRBJ1-1, with D possibly being TRBD1 (5 bases). The germline V gene has CDR1 SNHLY and CDR2 FYNNEI. The CDR3 consists of 14 residues. V lost 4 bases, J lost 4 bases, and 13 bases lay in between. The CDR3 region is CASSGGPLGTEAFF. The CDR3 DNA is TGTGCCAGCAGTGGGGGACCCCTGGGCACTGAAGCTTTCTTT.

This chain links TRBV29-1 with TRBJ2-7; 8 nucleotides line up with TRBD1. CDR3 length: 13 amino acids. Germline values: CDR1 SQVTM, CDR2 ANQGSEA. V trimming: 4 bases; J trimming: 3 bases; junction bases outside the gene matches: 5. The CDR3, as DNA: TGCAGCGTTGTGGAGACAGGGGTCTACGAGCAGTACTTC. Its translation: CSVVETGVYEQYF.

This clone was seen a single time. The V gene is TRBV5-1, the J gene TRBJ2-5; 7 positions match TRBD1. This CDR3 is 14 amino acids long. Germline trimming cut 4 bases from V and 3 bases from J; bases unmatched to any gene: 6. From germline, CDR1 is SGHRS and CDR2 YFSETQ. The CDR3 reads CASSAGTAEETQYF. The CDR3, as DNA: TGCGCCAGCAGCGCAGGGACAGCGGAAGAGACCCAGTACTTC.